The clone carrying this T cell receptor (beta chain) was counted between two and nine times. One entry per CDR3 protein, called by TCRdb with MiXCR from the 5' RACE reads. The table records 400,000 to 500,000 distinct CDR3 sequences, roughly an eighth of them present only once. The data derive from a study of identical twins. The same data also contributed to another study, on yellow fever vaccine responses in identical twins.

The sample comprised CD4+ T cells sorted from blood. The receptor was isolated from a woman in her late teens or twenties in good health.

DNA for the CDR3: TGCAGTGCTGCCCCCTCGGTCGGGGGGATCTACGAGCAGTACTTC. It translates to CSAAPSVGGIYEQYF. This chain links TRBV20-1 with TRBJ2-7, with 7 nucleotides matching TRBD2. This CDR3 has 15 residues. Germline V gene data show CDR1 as DFQATT and CDR2 as SNEGSKA (reference sequence). The V segment lost 5 bases and the J segment 3 bases; nucleotides outside the gene matches: 13.